This passage covers 5 T cell receptor beta chains from one sample sequenced in a study of shared clonotypes between healthy human individuals. Using immunoSEQ multiplex PCR, the repertoire was profiled, and TCRdb retains in-frame clones only, with some absent. In the table there are approximately 940,000 clones, approximately 80% of which are singletons. Sequencing input: memory CD4+ T cells sorted from blood. Indicated subset: CD45RA-negative fraction. These TCRs come from a man aged 18 to 29 in good health.

The chain is built from TRBV19 and TRBJ2-3, with 8 bases that match TRBD2. The trim removed 4 bases at V and 7 bases at J, leaving 13 bases unmatched. CDR3 length equals 16 residues. Germline values: CDR1 LNHDA, CDR2 SQIVND (reference sequence). CDR3 sequence (DNA): TGTGCCAGTAGTACTTCCTCGGGGGGGCTGGGGAATACGCAGTATTTT. The encoded protein is CASSTSSGGLGNTQYF.

This clone was recorded only once. The chain employs TRBV30 and TRBJ1-2, with D unclear. This CDR3 region has 11 residues. From germline, CDR1 is GTSNPN and CDR2 SVGIG (reference sequence). V was clipped by 8 bases and J by 1 base, with 8 bases between them. The CDR3 loop reads CAKSDNYGYTF. For the CDR3, the DNA is TGTGCCAAATCGGATAACTATGGCTACACCTTC.

A remark on this clone: Other DNA sequences of this sample code for an identical CDR3. This sequence joins TRBV5-1 and TRBJ2-3, with a weak D call TRBD1 (5 bases). Trimming removed 3 bases at V and 4 bases at J, with 9 bases between. The CDR3 is 13 amino acids. Germline V gene data show CDR1 as SGHRS and CDR2 as YFSETQ. This CDR3 reads CASSWTRADTQYF. The CDR3 DNA reads TGCGCCAGCAGCTGGACCAGGGCAGATACGCAGTATTTT.

The rearrangement links TRBV7-2 to TRBJ2-7; 10 nucleotides agree with TRBD1. This CDR3 contains 16 residues. V lost 5 bases, J lost 6 bases, and 13 bases stayed unmatched. Germline V gives CDR1 SGHTA, CDR2 FQGNSA. The CDR3 nucleotides read TGTGCCAGCAGCCAAGGCAACCGGGACAGGGGTCGCGAGCAGTACTTC. The encoded protein is CASSQGNRDRGREQYF. The full variable domain, rest sourced from reference TRBV7-2 and TRBJ2-7, is GAGVSQSPSNKVTEKGKDVELRCDPISGHTALYWYRQSLGQGLEFLIYFQGNSAPDKSGLPSDRFSAERTGGSVSTLTIQRTQQEDSAVYLCASSQGNRDRGREQYFGPGTRLTVT.

The rearrangement joins TRBV29-1 to TRBJ1-6, with D uncertain. Germline values: CDR1 SQVTM, CDR2 ANQGSEA. The CDR3 consists of 13 residues. The V gene lost 8 bases and the J gene lost 0 bases, with 8 bases spanning the gap. The CDR3: CSFRGSYNSPLHF. As DNA, the CDR3 is TGCAGCTTCAGAGGCTCCTATAATTCACCCCTCCACTTT.